The source of this T cell receptor (beta chain) is a study of T cell repertoires in cytomegalovirus infection. V dropped 5 bases and J dropped 3 bases, with 11 bases sitting between them. The CDR3 runs to 14 residues. MiXCR, applied by TCRdb to the reads, yields one record per CDR3 protein. The sample consists of around 69,000 distinct CDR3 sequences, 28% of them appearing once. Concerning this clonotype itself: As yet, its antigen is unknown.

The clonotype originates from a human donor in good health (CMV status not recorded). Some clones in this sample may be carry-over from other donors' samples. V is TRBV12-3 or TRBV12-4 and J is TRBJ1-5; the D is unclear. The material sequenced was CD8+ T cells from cultured PBMCs, taken from culture after CMV antigen stimulation. CDR3 nucleotide sequence: TGTGCCAGCAGTCCCGACCCTTTCAATCAGCCCCAGCATTTT. Translation gives CASSPDPFNQPQHF.